This T cell receptor beta chain was recorded in a study of shared clonotypes between healthy human individuals (dated by TCRdb to 2020 to 2021). For context, the study as a whole: The cohort comprised a couple of women and a few men aged 18 to 49 years. For each donor, three plates each were used for CD4 naive and CD4 memory, two plates were used for CD8 naive, and one plate was used for CD8 memory. To estimate repertoire size and how much clonotype sharing occurs between individuals, the study deeply sequenced the blood TCR repertoires of about five healthy adults. Libraries were prepared and TCR repertoires were sequenced by different laboratories using diverse techniques, in order to increase sequencing depth and limit assay-specific biases. Leukapheresis yielded between about 0.94 and 8.9 billion PBMCs per donor. The investigation overall reported the following: Even with the large sequencing depth, rarefaction of the sorted-subset datasets indicated that sequencing was incomplete. Compared with non-shared clonotypes, clonotypes shared by all four sorted-subset donors had higher generation probabilities. Pairwise subsampling led to the expectation that sequencing depth would affect the degree of clonotype sharing among donors. Sampling was restricted to blood, and TCR repertoires in tissue are likely to differ from TCR repertoires in blood. About 5% of naive CD4, 3% to 3.5% of naive CD8, approximately 2% of memory CD4, and approximately 0.39% of memory CD8 clonotypes were shared across several donors. Estimated clonotype richness was generally larger for naive than for memory subsets. The genetic and exposure-history diversity represented was limited by the small number of donors.

Using the deep immunoSEQ assay, multiplex PCR amplified TCR CDR3 regions from genomic DNA. For each cell subset, the extracted genomic DNA was distributed evenly across all wells of several immunoSEQ 96-well plates, and each plate served as one replicate. For sorted subsets, roughly 0.2 ug genomic DNA, equal to 30,000 to 35,000 T cell genomes, was loaded into each replicate PCR. Purified libraries were measured with a Qubit 3.0 fluorometer, size-checked on a Bioanalyzer 2100, and measured again with the KAPA Library Quantification kit. Every immunoSEQ 96-well plate was sequenced on a separate single-read 150-cycle Illumina NextSeq 550 flow cell. The published analysis was carried out like this. Because the immunoSEQ output included only junctional sequences and no quality scores, the filtering could not be the same as the filtering used for full-length reads. Sequences were annotated with PyIR, a Python wrapper for IgBLAST v1.9, and V/J genes and CDR3 were assigned using IMGT germline references. Any read was removed if the V/J assignment was weak (E-value above 1e-6), the CDR3 was missing, or the read contained stop codons, out-of-frame junctions, or ambiguous translated residues. A V3J clonotype was defined by an identical inferred V gene, J gene, and CDR3 amino acid sequence. Percentage overlap between repertoires was computed as shared unique clonotypes divided by the size of the smaller repertoire. Three approaches were used to assess repertoire richness: RTK rarefaction, the Chao1 estimator, and Recon v2.1 estimates of unobserved clonotypes. OLGA was used to compute generation probabilities for all TCRbeta clonotypes that the gDNA method yielded from a handful of donors. This is the immuneACCESS table as TCRdb keeps it, with only in-frame sequences that have V and J called. A part of the clones is gone; compared with another copy, unresolved V genes explain less than half, and the rest is unexplained. V, J and clone size reflect that table, while D and trimming were determined from the DNA. This sample gives millions of clones in total; approximately 94% of them show up just once. Under 0.15% of the sample rests with the top ten.

The CDR3, from cysteine to phenylalanine, totals 13 residues. CDR3 DNA is the only sequence kept; it has 39 bases, read in frame from the first base. Between the V and J ends, shortened by 4 bases and 0 bases respectively, the junction contains 7 bases. According to the germline V gene (reference sequence), CDR1 reads MNHNY and CDR2 reads SVGAGI. With regard to this clone: It has no known antigen specificity. No base qualities exist here, and no much larger clone lies one base off it.

Healthy HIV-negative adults with no recently reported acute infections or vaccinations were included as donors. Every donor was a Caucasian adult living in Nashville, Tennessee, USA. CD4+ T cells were enriched by magnetic negative selection; naive cells were then positively selected on CD45RA, and the negative fraction formed the memory subset. After blood collection by leukapheresis, PBMCs were isolated using Ficoll-Histopaque density gradient centrifugation and then cryopreserved in the vapor phase of liquid nitrogen. Purity and quantity of every magnetically sorted T cell population were checked by analytical flow cytometry. Each sorted fraction had its genomic DNA isolated and then quantified by UV absorbance on a Nanodrop 2000c.

Input material: naive CD4+ T cells sorted from blood. The sample's cell subset or site label is to be understood as: CD45RA+ positively selected. This sequence originates from a man aged 18 to 30 in good health. This chain is built from TRBV6-6 and TRBJ2-7; confidence is insufficient to name the D gene. The CDR3 here reads CASSSRSSYEQYF. The DNA is as follows: TGTGCCAGCAGTTCCCGAAGCTCCTACGAGCAGTACTTC.